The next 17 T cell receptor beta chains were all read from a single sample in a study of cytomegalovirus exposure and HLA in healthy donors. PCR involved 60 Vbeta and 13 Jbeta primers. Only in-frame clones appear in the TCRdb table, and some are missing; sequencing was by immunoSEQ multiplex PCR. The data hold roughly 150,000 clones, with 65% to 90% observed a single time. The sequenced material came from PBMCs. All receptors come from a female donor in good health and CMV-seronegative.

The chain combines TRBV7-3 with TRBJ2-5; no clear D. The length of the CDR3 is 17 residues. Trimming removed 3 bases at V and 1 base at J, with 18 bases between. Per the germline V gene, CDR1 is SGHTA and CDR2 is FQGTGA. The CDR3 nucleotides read TGTGCCAGCAGCTTGATGGGCTCTGGAAACAGCCAAGAGACCCAGTACTTC. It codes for CASSLMGSGNSQETQYF.

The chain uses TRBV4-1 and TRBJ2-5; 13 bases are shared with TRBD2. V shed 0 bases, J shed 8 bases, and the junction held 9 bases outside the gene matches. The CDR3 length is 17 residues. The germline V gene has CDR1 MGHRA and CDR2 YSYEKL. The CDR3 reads CASSQEPGLAGPATQYF. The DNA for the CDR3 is TGCGCCAGCAGCCAAGAACCGGGACTAGCGGGGCCCGCCACCCAGTACTTC.

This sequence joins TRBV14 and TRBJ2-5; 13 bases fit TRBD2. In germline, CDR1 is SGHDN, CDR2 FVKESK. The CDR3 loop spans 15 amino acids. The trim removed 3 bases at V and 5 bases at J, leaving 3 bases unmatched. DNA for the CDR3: TGTGCCAGCAGCCAGGGACTAGCGGGAACGGAGACCCAGTACTTC. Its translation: CASSQGLAGTETQYF.

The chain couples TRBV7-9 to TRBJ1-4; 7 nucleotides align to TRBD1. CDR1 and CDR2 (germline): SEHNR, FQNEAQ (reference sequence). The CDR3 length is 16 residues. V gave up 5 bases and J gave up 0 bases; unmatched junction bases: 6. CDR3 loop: CASSLRDSATNEKLFF. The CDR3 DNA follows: TGTGCCAGCAGCCTCCGGGACAGTGCAACTAATGAAAAACTGTTTTTT. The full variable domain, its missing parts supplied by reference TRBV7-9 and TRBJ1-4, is DTGVSQNPRHKITKRGQNVTFRCDPISEHNRLYWYRQTLGQGPEFLTYFQNEAQLEKSRLLSDRFSAERPKGSFSTLEIQRTEQGDSAMYLCASSLRDSATNEKLFFGSGTQLSVL.

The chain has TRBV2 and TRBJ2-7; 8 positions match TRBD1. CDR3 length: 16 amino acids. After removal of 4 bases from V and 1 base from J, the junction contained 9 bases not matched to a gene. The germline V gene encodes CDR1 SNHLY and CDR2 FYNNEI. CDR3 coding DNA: TGTGCCAGCAGTGTCCTTGGTGGGACAGGTTCCTACGAGCAGTACTTC. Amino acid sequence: CASSVLGGTGSYEQYF.

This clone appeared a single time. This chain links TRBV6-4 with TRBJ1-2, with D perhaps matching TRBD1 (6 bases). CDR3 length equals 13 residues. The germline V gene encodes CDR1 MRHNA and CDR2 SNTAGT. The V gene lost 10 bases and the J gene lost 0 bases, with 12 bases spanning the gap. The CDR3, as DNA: TGTGCCACCCGACAGGCAGCTAACTATGGCTACACCTTC. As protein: CATRQAANYGYTF.

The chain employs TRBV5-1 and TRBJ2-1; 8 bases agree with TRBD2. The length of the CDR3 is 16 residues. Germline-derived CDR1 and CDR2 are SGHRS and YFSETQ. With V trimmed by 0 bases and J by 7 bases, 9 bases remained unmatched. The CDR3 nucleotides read TGCGCCAGCAGCTTGGCCTTATCGGGAGGGCTGAATGAGCAGTTCTTC. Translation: CASSLALSGGLNEQFF.

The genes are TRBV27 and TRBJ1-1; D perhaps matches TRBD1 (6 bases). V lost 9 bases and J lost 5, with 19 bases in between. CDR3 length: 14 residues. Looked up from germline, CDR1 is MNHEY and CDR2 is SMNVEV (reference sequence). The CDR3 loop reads CASSHPGGATEAFF. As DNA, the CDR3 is TGTGCCAGTTCACACCCCGGGGGGGCGACTGAAGCTTTCTTT.

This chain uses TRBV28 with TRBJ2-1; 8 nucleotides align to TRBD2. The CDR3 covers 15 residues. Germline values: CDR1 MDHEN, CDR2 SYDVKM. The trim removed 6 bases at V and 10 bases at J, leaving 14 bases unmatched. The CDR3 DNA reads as TGTGCCAGCAGAGCCTCCGGGACTAGTTACGGAGAGCAGTTCTTC. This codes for CASRASGTSYGEQFF.

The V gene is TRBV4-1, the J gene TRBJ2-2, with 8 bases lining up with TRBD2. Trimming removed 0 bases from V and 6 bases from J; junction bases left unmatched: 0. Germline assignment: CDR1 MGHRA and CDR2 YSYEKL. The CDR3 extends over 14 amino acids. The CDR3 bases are TGCGCCAGCAGCCAAGACGGGAGGGCCGGGGAGCTGTTTTTT. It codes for CASSQDGRAGELFF.

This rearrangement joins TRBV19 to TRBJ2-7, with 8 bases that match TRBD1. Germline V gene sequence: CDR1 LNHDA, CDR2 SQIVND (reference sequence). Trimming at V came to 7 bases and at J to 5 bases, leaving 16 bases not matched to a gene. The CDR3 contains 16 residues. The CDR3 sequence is CASTPRPGQVADEQYF. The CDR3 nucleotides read TGTGCCAGTACCCCCCGTCCGGGACAGGTGGCAGACGAGCAGTACTTC.

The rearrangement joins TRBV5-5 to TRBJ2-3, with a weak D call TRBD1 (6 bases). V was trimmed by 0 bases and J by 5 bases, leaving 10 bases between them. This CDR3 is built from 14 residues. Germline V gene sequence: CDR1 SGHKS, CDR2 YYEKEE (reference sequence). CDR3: CASSLVQGVDTQYF. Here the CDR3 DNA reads TGTGCCAGCAGCTTGGTACAGGGAGTAGATACGCAGTATTTT.

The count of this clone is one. The CDR3 DNA sequence: TGTGCCAGCAGTGGTTTTATAGCGGGAGTTTCCTACGAGCAGTACTTC. This translates into CASSGFIAGVSYEQYF. The chain links TRBV6-1 to TRBJ2-7; 9 nucleotides align to TRBD2. CDR3 length: 16 residues. Germline values: CDR1 MNHNS, CDR2 SASEGT. J lost 1 base, V lost 4 bases, and 8 bases had no gene match.

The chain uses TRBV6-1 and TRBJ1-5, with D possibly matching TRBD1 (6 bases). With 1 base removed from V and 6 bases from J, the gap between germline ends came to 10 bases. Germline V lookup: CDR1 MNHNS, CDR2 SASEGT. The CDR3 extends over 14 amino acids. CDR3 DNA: TGTGCCAGCAGTGAAGGGGGGGGCCGTCAGCCCCAGCATTTT. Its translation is CASSEGGGRQPQHF.

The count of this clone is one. CDR3 DNA: TGTGCCAGCAGGACCTCAGTGGACAGGCGCGGTGGCTACACCTTC. Protein: CASRTSVDRRGGYTF. The chain recombines TRBV28 with TRBJ1-2; 7 bases line up with TRBD1. CDR1 is MDHEN and CDR2 is SYDVKM in the germline V gene. J lost 7 bases, V lost 6 bases, and 14 bases had no gene match. The CDR3 is made up of 15 amino acids.

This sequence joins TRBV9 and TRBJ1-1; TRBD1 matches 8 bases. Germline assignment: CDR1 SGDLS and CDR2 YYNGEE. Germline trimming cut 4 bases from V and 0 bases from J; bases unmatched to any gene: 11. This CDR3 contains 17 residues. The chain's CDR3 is CASSRTGGELLNTEAFF. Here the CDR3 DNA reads TGTGCCAGCAGCAGAACAGGGGGGGAGTTATTGAACACTGAAGCTTTCTTT.

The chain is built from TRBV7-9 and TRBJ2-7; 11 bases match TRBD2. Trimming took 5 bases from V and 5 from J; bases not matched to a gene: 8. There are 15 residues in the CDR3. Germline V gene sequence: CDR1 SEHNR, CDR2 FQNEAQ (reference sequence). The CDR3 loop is CASSQGLAGGDEQYF. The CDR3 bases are TGTGCCAGCAGCCAAGGGCTAGCGGGAGGCGACGAGCAGTACTTC.